The 24 T cell receptor beta chains listed next were all sequenced from one sample in a study of response to subunit inactivated influenza vaccine. TCRdb itself ran the RT-PCR reads through MiXCR, one entry per CDR3 protein. The sample consists of more than 500,000 distinct CDR3 sequences, 11% of them appearing once. These same records also appear under a second study, on T cells expressing NK-cell markers. As that study records: What made the TCR beta cDNA was 5'RACE template switching with UMIs.

The sequences come from PBMCs from blood, collected on the day of vaccination. Receptors were obtained from a man aged 50-59 years who received an inactivated influenza vaccine.

This clonotype was seen a few times. The V and J genes are TRBV19 and TRBJ2-1, with a possible D match to TRBD1 (6 bases). Trimming pared 5 bases from V and 4 bases from J, leaving 18 bases between. Germline V lookup: CDR1 LNHDA, CDR2 SQIVND (reference sequence). The CDR3 contains 16 residues. The chain's CDR3 is CASSPTGTISYNEQFF. As DNA, the CDR3 is TGTGCCAGTAGTCCCACCGGGACAATTTCATACAATGAGCAGTTCTTC. Looking up the rest from reference TRBV19 and TRBJ2-1 gives the full variable domain: DGGITQSPKYLFRKEGQNVTLSCEQNLNHDAMYWYRQDPGQGLRLIYYSQIVNDFQKGDIAEGYSVSREKKESFPLTVTSAQKNPTAFYLCASSPTGTISYNEQFFGPGTRLTVL.

V gene TRBV2 combines with J gene TRBJ2-7; D is perhaps TRBD1 (5 bases). Trimming took 2 bases from V and 3 from J, leaving 8 bases between them. This CDR3 is 13 amino acids long. In germline, CDR1 is SNHLY, CDR2 FYNNEI. CDR3: CASSESRVYEQYF. The CDR3 DNA follows: TGTGCCAGCAGTGAAAGCAGGGTCTACGAGCAGTACTTC.

This rearrangement joins TRBV6-2 or TRBV6-3 to TRBJ2-6, with D uncertain. Trimming took off 4 bases at V and 0 bases at J, with 10 bases between the two ends. There are 16 residues in the CDR3. In germline, CDR1 is MNHEY, CDR2 SVGEGT. Here the CDR3 DNA reads TGTGCCAGCAGTTGGGGTGCTTACTCTGGGGCCAACGTCCTGACTTTC. The encoded protein is CASSWGAYSGANVLTF.

CDR3: CASSLDRQSGEAFF. CDR3 DNA sequence: TGCGCCAGCAGCTTGGATCGACAGTCTGGGGAAGCTTTCTTT. This chain joins TRBV5-1 and TRBJ1-1; a possible D gene is TRBD1 (5 bases). The CDR3 consists of 14 residues. Germline V gene data show CDR1 as SGHRS and CDR2 as YFSETQ. V lost 0 bases, J lost 8 bases, and 14 bases lay in between.

The chain couples TRBV5-1 to TRBJ2-1, with 7 bases identical to TRBD1. This CDR3 is 15 amino acids long. With V trimmed by 4 bases and J by 2 bases, 6 bases remained unmatched. Germline CDR1 reads SGHRS; CDR2 reads YFSETQ. This CDR3 reads CASSLRDSPYNEQFF. The CDR3 DNA reads as TGCGCCAGCAGCCTCCGGGACAGCCCCTACAATGAGCAGTTCTTC.

This clonotype was observed many times. This chain connects TRBV11-2 to TRBJ2-3; D remains unclear. Germline V gene sequence: CDR1 SGHAT, CDR2 FQNNGV. Trimming pared 5 bases from V and 2 bases from J, leaving 8 bases between. The CDR3 loop spans 13 amino acids. CDR3 sequence (DNA): TGTGCCAGCAGCGTGGACCTCACAGATACGCAGTATTTT. Protein sequence: CASSVDLTDTQYF.

This clonotype was observed at least ten times. J is TRBJ1-2 and V is TRBV10-3, with D possibly matching TRBD1 (5 bases). V lost 3 bases, J lost 2 bases, and 13 bases lay in between. Germline values: CDR1 ENHRY, CDR2 SYGVKD. The length of the CDR3 is 15 residues. The CDR3 loop reads CAISDSAGPNYGYTF. CDR3 nucleotides: TGTGCCATCAGTGACAGCGCGGGGCCAAACTATGGCTACACCTTC.

The rearrangement uses TRBV20-1 and TRBJ2-5; 7 bases match TRBD2. The germline CDR1 and CDR2 sequences are DFQATT and SNEGSKA (reference sequence). V dropped 6 bases and J dropped 0; count of bases not matched to a gene: 10. CDR3 size: 15 residues. The CDR3: CSAPSRGVNQETQYF. The CDR3 DNA sequence: TGCAGTGCCCCAAGTCGGGGGGTAAACCAAGAGACCCAGTACTTC.

This clonotype was detected only a few times. V gene TRBV4-2 combines with J gene TRBJ2-1, with D maybe TRBD2 (7 bases). CDR1 and CDR2 from the germline V gene are LGHNA and YNFKEQ. Trimming stripped 4 bases from V and 4 bases from J, with 20 bases between. This CDR3 contains 17 residues. The CDR3 nucleotides read TGTGCCAGCAGCCCTAACTCGCGGGGGCCCGGGTACAATGAGCAGTTCTTC. This gives the protein CASSPNSRGPGYNEQFF.

This clonotype was found a few times. J is TRBJ2-7 and V is TRBV7-9, with 7 bases that match TRBD1. Trimming took 7 bases from V and 5 from J; bases not matched to a gene: 14. Germline V gene lookup returns CDR1 SEHNR and CDR2 FQNEAQ (reference sequence). The length of the CDR3 is 15 residues. As DNA, the CDR3 is TGTGCCAGCACCCAGGATGGGGCAGGGGGTCACGAGCAGTACTTC. It specifies CASTQDGAGGHEQYF.

This clonotype showed up just a few times. The chain has TRBV20-1 and TRBJ2-7; possibly TRBD2 for D (5 bases). The CDR3 extends over 14 amino acids. Between the trimmed V and J ends, which lost 0 bases and 5 bases, there was a span of 14 bases. The germline V gene encodes CDR1 DFQATT and CDR2 SNEGSKA (reference sequence). The CDR3 sequence: CSARDGSGSHEQYF. The CDR3 DNA sequence: TGCAGTGCTAGAGATGGGTCGGGGTCCCACGAGCAGTACTTC.

This clonotype was recorded many times. The chain combines TRBV5-1 with TRBJ2-1; D is perhaps TRBD1 or TRBD2 (5 bases each). V was cut by 4 bases and J by 8 bases, with 16 bases left in between. This CDR3 comprises 14 residues. Germline V gives CDR1 SGHRS, CDR2 YFSETQ. CDR3 in amino acids: CASSVSGQGDEQFF. CDR3 bases: TGCGCCAGCAGCGTAAGCGGTCAGGGTGATGAGCAGTTCTTC. The complete variable domain, with remaining parts taken from reference TRBV5-1 and TRBJ2-1, reads KAGVTQTPRYLIKTRGQQVTLSCSPISGHRSVSWYQQTPGQGLQFLFEYFSETQRNKGNFPGRFSGRQFSNSRSEMNVSTLELGDSALYLCASSVSGQGDEQFFGPGTRLTVL.

The gene calls are TRBV7-9 and TRBJ1-1; 8 nucleotides agree with TRBD1. The germline CDR1 and CDR2 sequences are SEHNR and FQNEAQ (reference sequence). The CDR3 totals 15 residues. V dropped 5 bases and J dropped 1; count of bases not matched to a gene: 6. CDR3 residues: CASSPETGANTEAFF. CDR3 bases: TGTGCCAGCAGCCCCGAGACAGGGGCGAACACTGAAGCTTTCTTT.

This clonotype has a handful of counts. The rearrangement joins TRBV23-1 to TRBJ1-5, with D unclear. TRBV23-1 is known as an ORF, though its function is uncertain. The CDR3 totals 13 residues. With 3 bases removed from V and 5 bases from J, the gap between germline ends came to 8 bases. DNA for the CDR3: TGCGCCAGCAGTCATATATCGGATCAGCCCCAGCATTTT. Translating it yields CASSHISDQPQHF.

This clonotype has just a few counts. This sequence joins TRBV20-1 and TRBJ2-1; the match to TRBD1 covers 11 bases. The germline CDR1 and CDR2 sequences are DFQATT and SNEGSKA (reference sequence). The V gene end was trimmed by 1 base and the J gene end by 3 bases; junction bases not matched to a gene: 2. The CDR3 runs 15 residues. CDR3 protein: CSARGTGGNYNEQFF. In DNA form, the CDR3 reads TGCAGTGCTAGAGGGACAGGGGGCAACTACAATGAGCAGTTCTTC.

This clonotype was picked up a small number of times. This rearrangement joins TRBV15 to TRBJ2-1; TRBD2 might be the D (6 bases). CDR1 and CDR2 from the germline V gene are LNHNV and YYDKDF (reference sequence). The V and J ends lost 0 bases and 2 bases respectively, with 11 bases between them. The CDR3 loop spans 16 amino acids. The CDR3 region has the DNA TGTGCCACCAGCAGAGACCCTAGCGCAGCCTACAATGAGCAGTTCTTC. This encodes CATSRDPSAAYNEQFF. The whole variable domain, filled in from reference TRBV15 and TRBJ2-1, reads DAMVIQNPRYQVTQFGKPVTLSCSQTLNHNVMYWYQQKSSQAPKLLFHYYDKDFNNEADTPDNFQSRRPNTSFCFLDIRSPGLGDTAMYLCATSRDPSAAYNEQFFGPGTRLTVL.

In this sample, this clonotype turned up many times. This sequence joins TRBV5-1 and TRBJ2-7; D not resolved. From germline, CDR1 is SGHRS and CDR2 YFSETQ. The CDR3 length is 14 residues. The V and J ends lost 3 bases and 3 bases respectively, with 13 bases between them. CDR3: CASSSSALNYEQYF. For the CDR3, the DNA is TGCGCCAGCAGCTCCTCAGCACTCAACTACGAGCAGTACTTC.

CDR3 sequence (DNA): TGTGCCAGCAGCCAAGCCCCTTTTTACGCCAGCACCAATGAGCAGTTCTTC. Its protein is CASSQAPFYASTNEQFF. The rearrangement links TRBV14 to TRBJ2-1, with D unclear. Germline assignment: CDR1 SGHDN and CDR2 FVKESK. The CDR3 consists of 17 residues. Trimming removed 1 base at V and 6 bases at J, with 19 bases between.

This clonotype was observed a few times. The chain couples TRBV20-1 to TRBJ1-1; no firm D call. The germline V gene has CDR1 DFQATT and CDR2 SNEGSKA (reference sequence). V lost 8 bases and J 0 bases, leaving 10 bases between the germline ends. The CDR3 is made up of 12 amino acids. CDR3 amino acids: CSQAEMNTEAFF. The CDR3, as DNA: TGCAGTCAGGCCGAGATGAACACTGAAGCTTTCTTT.

This clonotype was observed a few times. The V gene is TRBV5-6, the J gene TRBJ2-1; 8 bases line up with TRBD2. The CDR3 is 16 residues long. CDR1 and CDR2 (germline): SGHDT, YYEEEE. V gave up 0 bases and J gave up 3 bases; unmatched junction bases: 5. The CDR3 reads CASSLVLAGSYNEQFF. The CDR3 DNA reads as TGTGCCAGCAGCTTGGTTTTAGCGGGAAGCTACAATGAGCAGTTCTTC.

This clonotype was observed once. The rearrangement joins TRBV20-1 to TRBJ2-7; maybe TRBD1 (6 bases). The germline CDR1 and CDR2 sequences are DFQATT and SNEGSKA (reference sequence). The CDR3 totals 15 residues. V was trimmed by 5 bases and J by 1 base, leaving 18 bases between them. The CDR3, as DNA: TGCAGTGCTTACCCACTGAGGCAGGGGTCCTACGAGCAGTACTTC. This sequence encodes CSAYPLRQGSYEQYF.

V and J are TRBV10-3 and TRBJ1-1; a possible D gene is TRBD1 (5 bases). Germline values: CDR1 ENHRY, CDR2 SYGVKD. Trimming removed 0 bases at V and 5 bases at J, with 13 bases between. CDR3 length: 15 residues. The CDR3 sequence is CAISESLNGGTEAFF. DNA for the CDR3: TGTGCCATCAGTGAGTCTCTAAACGGGGGAACTGAAGCTTTCTTT.

The CDR3, as DNA: TGCAGCGTTGAAGTCGGCGGCGGCTACGAGCAGTACTTC. As protein: CSVEVGGGYEQYF. J is TRBJ2-7 and V is TRBV29-1, with unresolved D. The V gene's germline CDR1 is SQVTM and CDR2 ANQGSEA. The V end was cut by 1 base, the J end by 3 bases, with 10 bases between. The CDR3 length is 13 residues.

The gene calls are TRBV6-1 and TRBJ1-1, with D uncertain. This CDR3 has 17 amino acids. CDR1 is MNHNS and CDR2 is SASEGT in the germline V gene. V lost 1 base and J 7 bases, leaving 22 bases between the germline ends. Written as DNA, the CDR3 is TGTGCCAGCAGTGAAGGGACGGTGTTTAGAAGGTCGGTTGAAGCTTTCTTT. It encodes CASSEGTVFRRSVEAFF.